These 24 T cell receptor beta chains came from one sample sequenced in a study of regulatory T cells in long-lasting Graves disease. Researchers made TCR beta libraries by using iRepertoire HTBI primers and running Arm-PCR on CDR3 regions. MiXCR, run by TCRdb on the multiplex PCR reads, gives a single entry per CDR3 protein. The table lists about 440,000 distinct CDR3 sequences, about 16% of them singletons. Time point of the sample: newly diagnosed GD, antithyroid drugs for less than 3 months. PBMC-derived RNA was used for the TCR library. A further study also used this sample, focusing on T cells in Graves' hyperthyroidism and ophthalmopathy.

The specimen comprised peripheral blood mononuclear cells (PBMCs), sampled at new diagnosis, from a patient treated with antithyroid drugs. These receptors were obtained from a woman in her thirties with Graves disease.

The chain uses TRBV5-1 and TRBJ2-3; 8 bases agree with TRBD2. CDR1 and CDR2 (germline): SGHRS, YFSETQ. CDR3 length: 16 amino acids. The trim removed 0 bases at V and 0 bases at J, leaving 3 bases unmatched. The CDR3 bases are TGCGCCAGCAGCTTGGAGACGGGAGGGAGCACAGATACGCAGTATTTT. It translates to CASSLETGGSTDTQYF.

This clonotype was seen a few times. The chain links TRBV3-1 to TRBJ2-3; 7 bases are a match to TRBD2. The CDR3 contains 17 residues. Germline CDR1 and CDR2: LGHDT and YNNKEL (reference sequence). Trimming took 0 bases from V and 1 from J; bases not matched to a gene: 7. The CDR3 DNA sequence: TGTGCCAGCAGCCAAGAGGTTCGCGGGAGAGGCACAGATACGCAGTATTTT. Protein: CASSQEVRGRGTDTQYF.

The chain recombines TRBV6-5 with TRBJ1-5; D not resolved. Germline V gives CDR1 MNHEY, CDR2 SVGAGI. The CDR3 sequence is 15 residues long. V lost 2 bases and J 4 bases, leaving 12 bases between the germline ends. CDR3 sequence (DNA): TGTGCCAGCAGTTACACTTACCCTCCAAATCAGCCCCAGCATTTT. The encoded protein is CASSYTYPPNQPQHF.

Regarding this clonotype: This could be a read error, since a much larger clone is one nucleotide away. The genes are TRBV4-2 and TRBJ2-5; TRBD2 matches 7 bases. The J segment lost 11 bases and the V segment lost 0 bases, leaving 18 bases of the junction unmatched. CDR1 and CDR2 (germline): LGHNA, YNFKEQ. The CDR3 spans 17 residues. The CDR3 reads CASSQEEAGVAYNEQYF. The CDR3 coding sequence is TGTGCCAGCAGCCAAGAGGAGGCGGGAGTGGCCTACAATGAGCAGTACTTC.

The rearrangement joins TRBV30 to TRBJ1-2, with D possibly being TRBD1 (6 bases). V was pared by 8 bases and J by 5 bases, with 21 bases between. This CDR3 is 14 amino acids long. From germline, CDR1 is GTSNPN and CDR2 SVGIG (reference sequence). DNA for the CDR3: TGTGCCAAGGTAGAGACAGGCTACTCTTATGGCTACACCTTC. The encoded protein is CAKVETGYSYGYTF.

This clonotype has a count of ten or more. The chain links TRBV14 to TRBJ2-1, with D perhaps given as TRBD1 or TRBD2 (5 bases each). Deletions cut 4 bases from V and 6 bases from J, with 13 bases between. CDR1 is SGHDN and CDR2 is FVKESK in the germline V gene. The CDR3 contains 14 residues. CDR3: CASSRVLGRNEQFF. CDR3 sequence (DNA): TGTGCCAGCAGCCGTGTGTTGGGACGCAATGAGCAGTTCTTC.

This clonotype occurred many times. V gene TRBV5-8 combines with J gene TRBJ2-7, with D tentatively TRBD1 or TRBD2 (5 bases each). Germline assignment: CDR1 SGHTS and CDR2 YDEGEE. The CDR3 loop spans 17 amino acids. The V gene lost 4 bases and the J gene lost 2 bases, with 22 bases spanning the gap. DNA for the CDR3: TGTGCCAGCAGCCGCCGGGTCGGGGCTCCAAATGCCTACGAGCAGTACTTC. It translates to CASSRRVGAPNAYEQYF.

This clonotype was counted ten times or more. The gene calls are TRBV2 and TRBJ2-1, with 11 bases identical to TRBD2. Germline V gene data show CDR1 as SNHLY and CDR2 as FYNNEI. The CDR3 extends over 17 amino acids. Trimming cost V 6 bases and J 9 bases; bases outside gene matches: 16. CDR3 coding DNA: TGTGCCAGCAGGGGACAACTTAGCGGGAGGGCCGGTGGTGAGCAGTTCTTC. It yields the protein CASRGQLSGRAGGEQFF.

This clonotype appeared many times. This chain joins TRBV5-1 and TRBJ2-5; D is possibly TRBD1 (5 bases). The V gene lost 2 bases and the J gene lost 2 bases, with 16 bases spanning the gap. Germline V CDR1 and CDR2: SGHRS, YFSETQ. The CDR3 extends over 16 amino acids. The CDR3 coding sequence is TGCGCCAGCAGCTTATTGGGGCCTTCGGTGCAAGAGACCCAGTACTTC. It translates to CASSLLGPSVQETQYF.

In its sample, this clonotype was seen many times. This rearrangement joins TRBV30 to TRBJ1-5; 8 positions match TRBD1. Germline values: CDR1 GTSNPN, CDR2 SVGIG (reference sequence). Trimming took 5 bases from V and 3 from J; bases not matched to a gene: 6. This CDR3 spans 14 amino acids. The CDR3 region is CAWSRTGPNQPQHF. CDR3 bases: TGTGCCTGGTCTAGGACAGGGCCCAATCAGCCCCAGCATTTT.

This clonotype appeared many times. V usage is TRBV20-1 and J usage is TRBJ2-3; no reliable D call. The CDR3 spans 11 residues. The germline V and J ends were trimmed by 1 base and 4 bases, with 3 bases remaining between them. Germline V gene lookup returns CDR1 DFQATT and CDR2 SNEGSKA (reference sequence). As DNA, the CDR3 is TGCAGTGCTAGAGTTGCAGATACGCAGTATTTT. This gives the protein CSARVADTQYF.

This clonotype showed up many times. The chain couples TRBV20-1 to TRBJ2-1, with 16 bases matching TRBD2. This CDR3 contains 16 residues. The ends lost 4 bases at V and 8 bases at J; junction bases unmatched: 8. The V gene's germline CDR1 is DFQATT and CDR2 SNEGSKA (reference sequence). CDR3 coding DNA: TGCAGTGCTACTACGGGACTAGCGGGAGGGCCCGATGAGCAGTTCTTC. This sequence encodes CSATTGLAGGPDEQFF.

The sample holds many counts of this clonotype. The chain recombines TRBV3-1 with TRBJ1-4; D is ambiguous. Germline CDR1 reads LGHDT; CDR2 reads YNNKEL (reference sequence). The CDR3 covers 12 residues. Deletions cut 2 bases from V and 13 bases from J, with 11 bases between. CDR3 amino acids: CASSQRQARLFF. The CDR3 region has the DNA TGTGCCAGCAGCCAACGTCAAGCTAGACTGTTTTTT.

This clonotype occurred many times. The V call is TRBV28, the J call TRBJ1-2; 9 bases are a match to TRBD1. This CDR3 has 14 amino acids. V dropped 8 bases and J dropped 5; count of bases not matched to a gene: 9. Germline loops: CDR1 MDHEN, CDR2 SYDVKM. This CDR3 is CASRQQGAVYGYTF. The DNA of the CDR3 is TGTGCCAGCCGACAACAGGGGGCGGTATATGGCTACACCTTC.

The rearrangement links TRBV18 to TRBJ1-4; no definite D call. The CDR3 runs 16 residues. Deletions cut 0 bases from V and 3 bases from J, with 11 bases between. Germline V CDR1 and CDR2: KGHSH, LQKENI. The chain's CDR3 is CASSPPISLPNEKLFF. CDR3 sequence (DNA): TGTGCCAGCTCACCACCTATAAGCCTACCTAATGAAAAACTGTTTTTT.

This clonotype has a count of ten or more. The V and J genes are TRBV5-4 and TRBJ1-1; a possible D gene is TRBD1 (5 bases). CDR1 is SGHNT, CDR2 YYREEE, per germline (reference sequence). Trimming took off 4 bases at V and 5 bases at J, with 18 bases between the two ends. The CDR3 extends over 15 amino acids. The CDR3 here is CASSPGTTSGTEAFF. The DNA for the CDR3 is TGTGCCAGCAGCCCCGGGACCACAAGTGGGACTGAAGCTTTCTTT. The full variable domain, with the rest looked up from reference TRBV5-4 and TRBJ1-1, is ETGVTQSPTHLIKTRGQQVTLRCSSQSGHNTVSWYQQALGQGPQFIFQYYREEENGRGNFPPRFSGLQFPNYSSELNVNALELDDSALYLCASSPGTTSGTEAFFGQGTRLTVV.

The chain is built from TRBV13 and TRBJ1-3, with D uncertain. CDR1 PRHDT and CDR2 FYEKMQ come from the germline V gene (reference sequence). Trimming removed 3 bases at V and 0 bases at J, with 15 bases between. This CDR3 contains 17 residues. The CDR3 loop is CASSLDSGRGSGNTIYF. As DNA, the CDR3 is TGTGCCAGCAGCTTGGATTCCGGACGGGGCTCTGGAAACACCATATATTTT.

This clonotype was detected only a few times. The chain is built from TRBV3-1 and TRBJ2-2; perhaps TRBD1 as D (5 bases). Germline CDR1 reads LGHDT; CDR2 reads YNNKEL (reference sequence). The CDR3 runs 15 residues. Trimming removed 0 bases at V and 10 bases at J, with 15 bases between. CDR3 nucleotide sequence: TGTGCCAGCAGCCAAGATCTTGTGGGGCCCGAGGAGCTGTTTTTT. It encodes CASSQDLVGPEELFF.

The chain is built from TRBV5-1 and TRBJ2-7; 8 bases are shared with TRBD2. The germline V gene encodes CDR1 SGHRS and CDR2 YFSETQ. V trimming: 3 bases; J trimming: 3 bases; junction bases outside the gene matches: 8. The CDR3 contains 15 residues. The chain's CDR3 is CASSSGTRVGYEQYF. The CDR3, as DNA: TGCGCCAGCAGCTCCGGGACTAGAGTTGGCTACGAGCAGTACTTC.

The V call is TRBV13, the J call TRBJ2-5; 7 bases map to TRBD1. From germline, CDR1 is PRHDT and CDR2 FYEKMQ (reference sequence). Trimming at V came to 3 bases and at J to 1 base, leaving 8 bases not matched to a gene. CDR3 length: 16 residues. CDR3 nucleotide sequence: TGTGCCAGCAGCTTCTCAGGGGGTTGGAGCCAAGAGACCCAGTACTTC. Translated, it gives CASSFSGGWSQETQYF.

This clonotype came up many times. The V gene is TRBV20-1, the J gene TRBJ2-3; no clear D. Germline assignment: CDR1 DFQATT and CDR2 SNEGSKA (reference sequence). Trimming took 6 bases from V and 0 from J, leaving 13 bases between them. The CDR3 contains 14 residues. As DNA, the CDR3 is TGCAGTGCCAGAACGACGACTAGCACAGATACGCAGTATTTT. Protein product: CSARTTTSTDTQYF.

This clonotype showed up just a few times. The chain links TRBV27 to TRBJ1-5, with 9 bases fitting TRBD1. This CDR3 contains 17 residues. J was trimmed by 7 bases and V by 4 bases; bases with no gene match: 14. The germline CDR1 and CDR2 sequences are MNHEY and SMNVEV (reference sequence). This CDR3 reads CASSSSPQGASEQPQHF. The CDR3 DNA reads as TGTGCCAGCAGTTCGTCACCACAGGGGGCGAGTGAACAGCCCCAGCATTTT.

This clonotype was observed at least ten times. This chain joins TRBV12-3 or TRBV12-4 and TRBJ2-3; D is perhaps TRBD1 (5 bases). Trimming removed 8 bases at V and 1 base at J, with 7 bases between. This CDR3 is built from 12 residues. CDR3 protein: CASGAGTDTQYF. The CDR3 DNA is TGTGCCAGCGGGGCGGGCACAGATACGCAGTATTTT.

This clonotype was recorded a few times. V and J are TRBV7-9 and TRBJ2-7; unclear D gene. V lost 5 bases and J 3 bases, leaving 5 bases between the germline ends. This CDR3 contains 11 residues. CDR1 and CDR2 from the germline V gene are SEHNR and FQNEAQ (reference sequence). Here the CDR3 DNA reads TGTGCCAGCAGCGACCTCTACGAGCAGTACTTC. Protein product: CASSDLYEQYF.